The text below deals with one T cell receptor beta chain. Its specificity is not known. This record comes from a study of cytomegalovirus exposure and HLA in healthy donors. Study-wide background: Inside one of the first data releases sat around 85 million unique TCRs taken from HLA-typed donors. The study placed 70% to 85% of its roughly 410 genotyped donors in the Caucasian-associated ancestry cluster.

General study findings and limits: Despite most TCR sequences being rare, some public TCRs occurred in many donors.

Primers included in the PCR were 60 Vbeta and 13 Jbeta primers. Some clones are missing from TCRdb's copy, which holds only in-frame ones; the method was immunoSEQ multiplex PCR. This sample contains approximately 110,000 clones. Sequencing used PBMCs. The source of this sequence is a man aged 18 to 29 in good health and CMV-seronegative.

CDR3 amino acids: CASSPRTGSTDTQYF. The CDR3 DNA sequence: TGTGCCAGCAGCCCCCGGACAGGGAGCACAGATACGCAGTATTTT. This chain connects TRBV9 to TRBJ2-3; 8 positions agree with TRBD1. Germline V CDR1 and CDR2: SGDLS, YYNGEE. Trimming cost V 4 bases and J 0 bases; bases outside gene matches: 4. CDR3 length equals 15 residues. Full variable domain (outside the CDR3, taken from reference TRBV9 and TRBJ2-3): DSGVTQTPKHLITATGQRVTLRCSPRSGDLSVYWYQQSLDQGLQFLIQYYNGEERAKGNILERFSAQQFPDLHSELNLSSLELGDSALYFCASSPRTGSTDTQYFGPGTRLTVL.